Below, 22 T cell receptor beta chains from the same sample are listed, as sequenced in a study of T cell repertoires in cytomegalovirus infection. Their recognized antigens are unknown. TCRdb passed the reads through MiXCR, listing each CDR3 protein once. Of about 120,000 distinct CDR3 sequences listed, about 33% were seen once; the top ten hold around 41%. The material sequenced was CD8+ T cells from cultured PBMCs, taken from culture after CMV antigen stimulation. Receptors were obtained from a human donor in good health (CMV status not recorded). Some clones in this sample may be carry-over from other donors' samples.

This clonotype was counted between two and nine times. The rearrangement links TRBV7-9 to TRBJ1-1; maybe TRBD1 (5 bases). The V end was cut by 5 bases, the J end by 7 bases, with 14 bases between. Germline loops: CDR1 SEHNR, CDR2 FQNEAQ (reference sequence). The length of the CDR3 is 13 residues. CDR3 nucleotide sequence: TGTGCCAGCAGCCGGGACGGGGCAGTTGAAGCTTTCTTT. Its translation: CASSRDGAVEAFF.

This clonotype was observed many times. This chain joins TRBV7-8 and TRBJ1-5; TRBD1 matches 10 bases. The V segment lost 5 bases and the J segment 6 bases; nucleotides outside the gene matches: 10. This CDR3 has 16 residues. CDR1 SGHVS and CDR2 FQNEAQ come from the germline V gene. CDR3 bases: TGTGCCAGCAGCCCGGCGGGACAGGGGTCAAGTCAGCCCCAGCATTTT. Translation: CASSPAGQGSSQPQHF.

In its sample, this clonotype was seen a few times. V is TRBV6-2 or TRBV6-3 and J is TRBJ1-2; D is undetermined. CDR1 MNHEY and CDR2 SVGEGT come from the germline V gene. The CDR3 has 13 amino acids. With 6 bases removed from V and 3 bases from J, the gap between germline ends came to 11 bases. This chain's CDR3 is CASSSLRDYGYTF. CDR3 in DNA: TGTGCCAGCAGCTCCCTGCGGGACTATGGCTACACCTTC.

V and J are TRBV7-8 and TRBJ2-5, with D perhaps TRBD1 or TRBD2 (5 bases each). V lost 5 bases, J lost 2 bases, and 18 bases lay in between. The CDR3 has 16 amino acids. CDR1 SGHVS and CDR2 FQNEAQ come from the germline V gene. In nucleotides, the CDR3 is TGTGCCAGCAGCCCCTATGGGGGTAGCCTTCAAGAGACCCAGTACTTC. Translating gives CASSPYGGSLQETQYF.

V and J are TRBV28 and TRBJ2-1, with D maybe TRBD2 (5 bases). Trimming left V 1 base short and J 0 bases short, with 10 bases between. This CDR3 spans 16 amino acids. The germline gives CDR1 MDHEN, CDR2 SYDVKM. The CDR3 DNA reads TGTGCCAGCAGTTTATACGCGGGTCCCTCCTACAATGAGCAGTTCTTC. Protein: CASSLYAGPSYNEQFF.

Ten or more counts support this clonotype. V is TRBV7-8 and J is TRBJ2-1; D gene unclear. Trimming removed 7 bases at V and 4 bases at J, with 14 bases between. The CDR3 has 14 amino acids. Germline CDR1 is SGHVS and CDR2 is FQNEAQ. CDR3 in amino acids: CASTYTTGYNEQFF. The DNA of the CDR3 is TGTGCCAGCACCTACACAACCGGTTACAATGAGCAGTTCTTC.

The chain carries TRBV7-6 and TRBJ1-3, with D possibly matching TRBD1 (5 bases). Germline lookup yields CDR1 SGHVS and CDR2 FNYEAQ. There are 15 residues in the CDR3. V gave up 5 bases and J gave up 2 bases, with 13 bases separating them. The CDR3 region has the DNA TGTGCCAGCAGCCAAGGGGTGGTGACTGGAAACACCATATATTTT. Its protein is CASSQGVVTGNTIYF.

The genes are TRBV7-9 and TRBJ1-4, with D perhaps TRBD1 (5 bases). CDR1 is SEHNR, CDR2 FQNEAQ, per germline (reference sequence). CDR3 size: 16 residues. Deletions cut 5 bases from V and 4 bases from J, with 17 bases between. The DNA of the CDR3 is TGTGCCAGCAGCGGGACCCCGAAGGGGATTAATGAAAAACTGTTTTTT. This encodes CASSGTPKGINEKLFF.

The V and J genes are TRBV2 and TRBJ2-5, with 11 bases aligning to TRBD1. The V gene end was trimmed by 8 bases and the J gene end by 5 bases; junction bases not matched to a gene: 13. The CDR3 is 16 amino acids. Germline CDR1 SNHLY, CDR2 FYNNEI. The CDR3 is CASRPGQGGLGETQYF. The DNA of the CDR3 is TGTGCCAGCCGCCCGGGACAGGGGGGACTTGGGGAGACCCAGTACTTC.

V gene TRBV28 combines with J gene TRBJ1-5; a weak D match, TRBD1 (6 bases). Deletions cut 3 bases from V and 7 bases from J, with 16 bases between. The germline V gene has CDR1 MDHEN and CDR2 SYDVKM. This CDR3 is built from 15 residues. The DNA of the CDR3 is TGTGCCAGCAGTTTGGGGGGGGCCGGTTACCAGCCCCAGCATTTT. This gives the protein CASSLGGAGYQPQHF. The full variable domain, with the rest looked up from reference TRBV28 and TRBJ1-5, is DVKVTQSSRYLVKRTGEKVFLECVQDMDHENMFWYRQDPGLGLRLIYFSYDVKMKEKGDIPEGYSVSREKKERFSLILESASTNQTSMYLCASSLGGAGYQPQHFGDGTRLSIL.

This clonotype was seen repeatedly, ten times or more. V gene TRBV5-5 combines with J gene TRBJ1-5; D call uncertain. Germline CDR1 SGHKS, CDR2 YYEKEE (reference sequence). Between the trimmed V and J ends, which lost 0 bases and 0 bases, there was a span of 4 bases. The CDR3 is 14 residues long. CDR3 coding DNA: TGTGCCAGCAGCTTGGGCAGTAGCAATCAGCCCCAGCATTTT. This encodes CASSLGSSNQPQHF.

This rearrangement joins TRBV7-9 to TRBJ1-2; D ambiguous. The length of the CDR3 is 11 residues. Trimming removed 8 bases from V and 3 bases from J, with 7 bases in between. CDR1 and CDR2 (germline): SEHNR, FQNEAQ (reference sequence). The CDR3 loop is CASPGDYGYTF. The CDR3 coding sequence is TGTGCCAGCCCCGGGGACTATGGCTACACCTTC.

As DNA, the CDR3 is TGTGCCAGCAGCCTCAGCAGGGGCGGGACTGAAGCTTTCTTT. Translated: CASSLSRGGTEAFF. V usage is TRBV7-8 and J usage is TRBJ1-1; D possibly corresponds to TRBD1 (6 bases). The CDR3 spans 14 residues. V was shortened by 5 bases and J by 5 bases, with 15 bases between the two germline ends. Germline lookup yields CDR1 SGHVS and CDR2 FQNEAQ. Based on the CDR3 plus reference TRBV7-8 and TRBJ1-1, the full variable domain is GAGVSQSPRYKVAKRGQDVALRCDPISGHVSLFWYQQALGQGPEFLTYFQNEAQLDKSGLPSDRFFAERPEGSVSTLKIQRTQQEDSAVYLCASSLSRGGTEAFFGQGTRLTVV.

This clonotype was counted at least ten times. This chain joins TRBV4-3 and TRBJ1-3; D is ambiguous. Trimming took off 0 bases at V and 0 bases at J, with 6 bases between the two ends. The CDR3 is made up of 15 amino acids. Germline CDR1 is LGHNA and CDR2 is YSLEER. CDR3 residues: CASSQDLSSGNTIYF. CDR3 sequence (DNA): TGCGCCAGCAGCCAAGATCTGAGCTCTGGAAACACCATATATTTT.

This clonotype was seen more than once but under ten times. CDR3 sequence reads: CASSQHSDSYNEQFF. The CDR3 DNA is TGCGCCAGCAGCCAACACAGTGATTCCTACAATGAGCAGTTCTTC. This chain connects TRBV4-1 to TRBJ2-1; D gene ambiguous. V gave up 2 bases and J gave up 1 base, with 9 bases separating them. The CDR3 is 15 residues long. Germline V lookup: CDR1 MGHRA, CDR2 YSYEKL.

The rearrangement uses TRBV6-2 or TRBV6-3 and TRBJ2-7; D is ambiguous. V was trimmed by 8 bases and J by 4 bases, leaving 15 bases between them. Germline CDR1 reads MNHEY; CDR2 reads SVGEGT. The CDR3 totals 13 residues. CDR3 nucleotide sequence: TGTGCCAGCGCGAAGGTGGTTGGGTACGAGCAGTACTTC. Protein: CASAKVVGYEQYF.

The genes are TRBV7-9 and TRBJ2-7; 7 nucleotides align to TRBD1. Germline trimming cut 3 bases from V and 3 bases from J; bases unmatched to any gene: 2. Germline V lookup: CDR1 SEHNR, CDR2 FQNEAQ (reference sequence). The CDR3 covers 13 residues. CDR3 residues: CASSLTGFYEQYF. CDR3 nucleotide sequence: TGTGCCAGCAGCTTGACAGGGTTCTACGAGCAGTACTTC.

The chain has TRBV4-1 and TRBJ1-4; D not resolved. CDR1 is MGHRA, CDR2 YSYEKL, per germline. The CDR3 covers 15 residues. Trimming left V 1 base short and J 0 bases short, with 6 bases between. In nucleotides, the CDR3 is TGCGCCAGCAGCCAAGGGACCGCAACTAATGAAAAACTGTTTTTT. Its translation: CASSQGTATNEKLFF.

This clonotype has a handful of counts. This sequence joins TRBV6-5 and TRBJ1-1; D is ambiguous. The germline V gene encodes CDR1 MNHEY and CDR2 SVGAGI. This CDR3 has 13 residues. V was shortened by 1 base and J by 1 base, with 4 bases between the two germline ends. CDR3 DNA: TGTGCCAGCAGTTACTATGGGAACACTGAAGCTTTCTTT. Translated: CASSYYGNTEAFF.

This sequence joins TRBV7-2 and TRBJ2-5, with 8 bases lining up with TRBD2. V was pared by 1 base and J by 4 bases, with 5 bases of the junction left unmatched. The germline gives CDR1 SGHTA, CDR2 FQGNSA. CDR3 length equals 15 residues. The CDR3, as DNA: TGTGCCAGCAGCTTAGGGGCGGGGGGCAGAGAGACCCAGTACTTC. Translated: CASSLGAGGRETQYF.

The CDR3 nucleotides are TGTGCCAGCAGCTTCGGGGTCCAACCGGGGGAGCAGTACTTC. Amino acids: CASSFGVQPGEQYF. V is TRBV7-6 and J is TRBJ2-7; D is possibly TRBD2 (5 bases). Looked up from germline, CDR1 is SGHVS and CDR2 is FNYEAQ. V was clipped by 3 bases and J by 7 bases, with 16 bases between them. The CDR3 totals 14 residues.

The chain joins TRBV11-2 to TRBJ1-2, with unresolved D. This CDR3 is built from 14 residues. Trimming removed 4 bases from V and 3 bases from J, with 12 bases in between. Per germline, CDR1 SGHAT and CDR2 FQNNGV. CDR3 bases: TGTGCCAGCAGCTCCTGGACGGAGCACTATGGCTACACCTTC. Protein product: CASSSWTEHYGYTF.